These 10 T cell receptor beta chains were all obtained from the same sample, sequenced in a study of T cell repertoires in aging, cancer and after chemotherapy (dated by TCRdb to about 2019). Instead of sorted cells or RNA, genomic DNA extracted from peripheral blood served as the source for amplifying TCR beta rearrangements. The listed sequencing device is Illumina MiSeq. Multiplex touch-down PCR with a mixed TRB-A/B primer pool was used to amplify rearranged TRB sequences covering the V, D and J segments. TCRdb took the public reads, trimmed them with fastp at Q25, ran MiXCR for clone calling and kept in-frame beta chains. Each entry merges the rows of one CDR3 protein and shows their most common DNA and genes. Counted in this sample were about 3,100 distinct CDR3 sequences; 30% to 35% of them appeared once. Of the sample, 7.5% to 10% falls within the top ten clones. The sample comprised blood. These receptor sequences come from a human donor with a solid tumor.

The sample holds a few counts of this clonotype. V is TRBV6-5 and J is TRBJ1-4; possible D gene TRBD1, 5 bases. This CDR3 has 12 residues. Per germline, CDR1 MNHEY and CDR2 SVGAGI. V dropped 6 bases and J dropped 4 bases, with 6 bases sitting between them. The CDR3 loop is CASRGVNEKLFF. CDR3 DNA: TGTGCCAGCAGAGGGGTTAATGAAAAACTGTTTTTT.

V is TRBV6-4 and J is TRBJ2-1, with 8 bases aligning to TRBD1. Trimming took 4 bases from V and 11 from J; bases not matched to a gene: 10. The CDR3 has 14 residues. From germline, CDR1 is MRHNA and CDR2 SNTAGT. CDR3 coding DNA: TGTGCCAGCAGTGTAGAGCAGGGGGCTGGGAAGCAGTTCTTC. It specifies CASSVEQGAGKQFF.

This clonotype was observed a few times. The chain has TRBV7-9 and TRBJ2-7; TRBD1 aligns across 9 bases. Germline lookup yields CDR1 SEHNR and CDR2 FQNEAQ (reference sequence). Losses at the gene ends were 1 base for V and 9 bases for J; bases not matched to a gene: 19. The CDR3 extends over 18 amino acids. The CDR3 region is CASSLVPGKGQGQNRQYF. The CDR3 bases are TGTGCCAGCAGCTTAGTCCCCGGTAAGGGACAGGGTCAAAACAGGCAGTACTTC.

This clonotype rates as large. This sequence joins TRBV29-1 and TRBJ1-1; D not certain. Germline CDR1 reads SQVTM; CDR2 reads ANQGSEA. V was pared by 5 bases and J by 4 bases, with 17 bases between. This CDR3 has 14 amino acids. The CDR3, as DNA: TGCAGCGTTTTGGGCGTAGGTGGAGGCACTGAAGCTTTCTTT. Translating it yields CSVLGVGGGTEAFF.

In its sample, this clonotype was seen a few times. The V and J genes are TRBV18 and TRBJ1-1; D is unresolved. CDR3 size: 14 residues. Trimming left V 1 base short and J 0 bases short, with 6 bases between. Per germline, CDR1 KGHSH and CDR2 LQKENI. The CDR3 region is CASSPRTVNTEAFF. CDR3 nucleotide sequence: TGTGCCAGCTCACCACGGACGGTGAACACTGAAGCTTTCTTT. The full variable domain, completed using reference TRBV18 and TRBJ1-1, is NAGVMQNPRHLVRRRGQEARLRCSPMKGHSHVYWYRQLPEEGLKFMVYLQKENIIDESGMPKERFSAEFPKEGPSILRIQQVVRGDSAAYFCASSPRTVNTEAFFGQGTRLTVV.

The rearrangement links TRBV19 to TRBJ1-2, with unresolved D. The CDR3 runs to 13 residues. The germline V gene encodes CDR1 LNHDA and CDR2 SQIVND (reference sequence). V gave up 5 bases and J gave up 6 bases, with 13 bases separating them. The CDR3 DNA is TGTGCCAGTAGTCACGAGGACCGGGATGGCTACACCTTC. Encoded protein: CASSHEDRDGYTF. Full variable domain (remainder filled in from reference TRBV19 and TRBJ1-2): DGGITQSPKYLFRKEGQNVTLSCEQNLNHDAMYWYRQDPGQGLRLIYYSQIVNDFQKGDIAEGYSVSREKKESFPLTVTSAQKNPTAFYLCASSHEDRDGYTFGSGTRLTVV.

This clonotype is labeled large. The chain links TRBV29-1 to TRBJ2-7; D unclear. This CDR3 has 11 residues. Germline V gene lookup returns CDR1 SQVTM and CDR2 ANQGSEA. Trimming removed 7 bases from V and 3 bases from J, with 10 bases in between. The CDR3 region has the DNA TGCAGCGCCCGGCTTGGCTACGAGCAGTACTTC. As protein: CSARLGYEQYF.

A few counts support this clonotype. The chain combines TRBV19 with TRBJ2-7; 9 nucleotides match TRBD1. The CDR3 consists of 14 residues. Germline CDR1 is LNHDA and CDR2 is SQIVND (reference sequence). J gave up 2 bases and V 4 bases, and 3 bases lay outside the gene matches. CDR3 DNA sequence: TGTGCCAGTAGTAACACAGGGGGCCCCTACGAGCAGTACTTC. This gives the protein CASSNTGGPYEQYF.

In this sample, this clonotype turned up a few times. This chain links TRBV24-1 with TRBJ1-2; no reliable D call. Trimming took off 0 bases at V and 8 bases at J, with 6 bases between the two ends. This CDR3 has 12 residues. CDR1 and CDR2 (germline): KGHDR, SFDVKD. The CDR3 region is CATSDLRRGYTF. CDR3 in DNA: TGTGCCACCAGTGATTTGCGTCGAGGCTACACCTTC.

The rearrangement links TRBV6-2 or TRBV6-3 to TRBJ1-5, with D perhaps TRBD1 (5 bases). The V end lost 2 bases, the J end lost 4 bases, and 12 bases lay between the germline ends. Germline assignment: CDR1 MNHEY and CDR2 SVGEGT. There are 15 residues in the CDR3. The CDR3 bases are TGTGCCAGCAGTTACCAGGGACGGTCGAATCAGCCCCAGCATTTT. Protein sequence: CASSYQGRSNQPQHF.